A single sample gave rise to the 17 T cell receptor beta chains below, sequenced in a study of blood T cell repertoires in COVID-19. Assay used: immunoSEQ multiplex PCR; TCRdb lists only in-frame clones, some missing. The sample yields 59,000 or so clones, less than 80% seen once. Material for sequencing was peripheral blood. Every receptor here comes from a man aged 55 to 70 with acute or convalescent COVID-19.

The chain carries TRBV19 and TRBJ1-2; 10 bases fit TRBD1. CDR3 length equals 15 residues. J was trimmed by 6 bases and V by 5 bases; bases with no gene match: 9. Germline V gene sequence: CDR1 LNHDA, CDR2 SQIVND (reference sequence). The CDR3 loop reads CASSYRDRGRNGYTF. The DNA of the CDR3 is TGTGCCAGTAGTTATCGAGACAGGGGGCGAAATGGCTACACCTTC. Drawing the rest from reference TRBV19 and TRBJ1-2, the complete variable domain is DGGITQSPKYLFRKEGQNVTLSCEQNLNHDAMYWYRQDPGQGLRLIYYSQIVNDFQKGDIAEGYSVSREKKESFPLTVTSAQKNPTAFYLCASSYRDRGRNGYTFGSGTRLTVV.

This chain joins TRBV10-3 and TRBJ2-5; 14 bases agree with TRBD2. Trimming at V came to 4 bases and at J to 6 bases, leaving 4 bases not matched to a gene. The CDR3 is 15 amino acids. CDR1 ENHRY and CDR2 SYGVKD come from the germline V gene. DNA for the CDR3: TGTGCCATCAGTGTCGGGACTAGCGGGAGAAAGACCCAGTACTTC. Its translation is CAISVGTSGRKTQYF.

For the CDR3, the DNA is TGTGCCAGCAGTTCACCGGGACAGGGAGATGGCTACACCTTC. Its translation: CASSSPGQGDGYTF. The chain employs TRBV6-2 or TRBV6-3 and TRBJ1-2; TRBD1 matches 9 bases. The CDR3 has 14 amino acids. From germline, CDR1 is MNHEY and CDR2 SVGEGT. The trim removed 4 bases at V and 6 bases at J, leaving 6 bases unmatched.

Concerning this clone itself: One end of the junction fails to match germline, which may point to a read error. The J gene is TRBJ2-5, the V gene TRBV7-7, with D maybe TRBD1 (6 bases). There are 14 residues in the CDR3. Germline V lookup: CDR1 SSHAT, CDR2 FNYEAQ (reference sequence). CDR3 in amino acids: CASSLMGTRETQYF. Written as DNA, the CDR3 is TGTGCTAGCAGCTTAATGGGGACACGGGAGACCCAGTACTTC.

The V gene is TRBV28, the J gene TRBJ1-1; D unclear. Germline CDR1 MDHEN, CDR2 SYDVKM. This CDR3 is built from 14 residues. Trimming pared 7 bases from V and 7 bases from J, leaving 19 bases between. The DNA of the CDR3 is TGTGCCAGCAAGAAGGAGGACCTTGGAGGTGAAGCTTTCTTT. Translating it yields CASKKEDLGGEAFF.

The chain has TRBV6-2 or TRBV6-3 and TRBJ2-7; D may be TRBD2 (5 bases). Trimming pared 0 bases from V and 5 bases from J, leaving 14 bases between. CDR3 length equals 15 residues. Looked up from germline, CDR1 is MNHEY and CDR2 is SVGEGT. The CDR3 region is CASSYSLGSNDEQYF. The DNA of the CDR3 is TGTGCCAGCAGTTACTCGTTAGGGAGTAACGACGAGCAGTACTTC.

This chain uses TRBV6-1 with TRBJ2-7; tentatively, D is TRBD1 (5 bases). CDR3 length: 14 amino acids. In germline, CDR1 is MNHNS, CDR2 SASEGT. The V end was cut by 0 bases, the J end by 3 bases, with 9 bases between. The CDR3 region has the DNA TGTGCCAGCAGTGAAGCGTCGACAGTCTACGAGCAGTACTTC. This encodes CASSEASTVYEQYF.

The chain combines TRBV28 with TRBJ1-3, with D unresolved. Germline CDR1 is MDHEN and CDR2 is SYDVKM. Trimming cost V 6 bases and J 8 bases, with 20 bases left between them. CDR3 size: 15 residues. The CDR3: CASSPAPVQAHTIYF. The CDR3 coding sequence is TGTGCCAGCAGCCCCGCCCCCGTGCAGGCTCACACCATATATTTT.

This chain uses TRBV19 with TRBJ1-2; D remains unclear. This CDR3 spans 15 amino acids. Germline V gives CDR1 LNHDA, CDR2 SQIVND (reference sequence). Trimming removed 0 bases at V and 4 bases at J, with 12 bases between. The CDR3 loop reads CASSIEGGRSYGYTF. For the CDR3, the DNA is TGTGCCAGTAGTATAGAAGGAGGCCGCTCCTATGGCTACACCTTC.

The CDR3 region is CASSLERAYEQYF. The CDR3 DNA reads TGCGCCAGCAGCTTAGAACGGGCCTACGAGCAGTACTTC. The chain is built from TRBV5-1 and TRBJ2-7; D call uncertain. The V end lost 2 bases, the J end lost 2 bases, and 8 bases lay between the germline ends. Germline CDR1 is SGHRS and CDR2 is YFSETQ. The CDR3 is 13 amino acids.

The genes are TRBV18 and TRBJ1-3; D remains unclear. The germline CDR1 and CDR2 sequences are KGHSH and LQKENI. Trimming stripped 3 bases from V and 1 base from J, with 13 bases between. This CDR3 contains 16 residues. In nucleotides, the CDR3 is TGTGCCAGCTCACCGACACTGGTCCAATCTGGAAACACCATATATTTT. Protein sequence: CASSPTLVQSGNTIYF.

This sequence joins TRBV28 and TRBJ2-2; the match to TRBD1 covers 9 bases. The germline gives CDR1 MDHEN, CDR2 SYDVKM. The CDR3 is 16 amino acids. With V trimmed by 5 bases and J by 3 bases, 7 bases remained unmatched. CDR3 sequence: CASSPPGQGHTGELFF. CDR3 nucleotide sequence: TGTGCCAGCAGTCCGCCGGGACAGGGTCACACCGGGGAGCTGTTTTTT.

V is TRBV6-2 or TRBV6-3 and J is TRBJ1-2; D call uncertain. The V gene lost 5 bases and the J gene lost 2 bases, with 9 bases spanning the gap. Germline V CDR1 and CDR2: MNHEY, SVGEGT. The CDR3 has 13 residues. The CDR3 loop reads CASSAGVNYGYTF. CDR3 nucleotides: TGTGCCAGCAGTGCGGGCGTCAACTATGGCTACACCTTC.

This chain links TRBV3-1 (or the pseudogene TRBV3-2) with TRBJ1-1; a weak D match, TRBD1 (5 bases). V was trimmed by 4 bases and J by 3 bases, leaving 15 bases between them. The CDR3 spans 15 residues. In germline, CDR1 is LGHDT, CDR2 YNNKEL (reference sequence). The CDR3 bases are TGTGCCAGCAGCCCAAGAACAGGATTGCACACTGAAGCTTTCTTT. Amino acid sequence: CASSPRTGLHTEAFF.

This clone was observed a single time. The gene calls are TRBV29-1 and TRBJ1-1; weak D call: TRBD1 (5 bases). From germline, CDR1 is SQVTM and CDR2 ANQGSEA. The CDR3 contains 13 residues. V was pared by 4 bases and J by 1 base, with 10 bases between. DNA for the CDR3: TGCAGCGTTGGAAGGCAGGGGAACACTGAAGCTTTCTTT. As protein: CSVGRQGNTEAFF.

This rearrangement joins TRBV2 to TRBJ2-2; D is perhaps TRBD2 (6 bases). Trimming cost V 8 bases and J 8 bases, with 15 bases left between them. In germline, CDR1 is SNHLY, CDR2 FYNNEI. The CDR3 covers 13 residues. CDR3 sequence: CASRRAIGGELFF. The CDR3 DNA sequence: TGTGCCAGCCGGAGGGCTATCGGAGGGGAGCTGTTTTTT.

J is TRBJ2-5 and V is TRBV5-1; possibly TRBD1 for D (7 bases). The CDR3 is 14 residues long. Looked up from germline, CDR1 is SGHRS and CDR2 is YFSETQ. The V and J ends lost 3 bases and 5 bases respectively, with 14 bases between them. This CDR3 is CASSSGGTEETQYF. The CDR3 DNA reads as TGCGCCAGCAGCTCAGGGGGGACAGAGGAGACCCAGTACTTC.